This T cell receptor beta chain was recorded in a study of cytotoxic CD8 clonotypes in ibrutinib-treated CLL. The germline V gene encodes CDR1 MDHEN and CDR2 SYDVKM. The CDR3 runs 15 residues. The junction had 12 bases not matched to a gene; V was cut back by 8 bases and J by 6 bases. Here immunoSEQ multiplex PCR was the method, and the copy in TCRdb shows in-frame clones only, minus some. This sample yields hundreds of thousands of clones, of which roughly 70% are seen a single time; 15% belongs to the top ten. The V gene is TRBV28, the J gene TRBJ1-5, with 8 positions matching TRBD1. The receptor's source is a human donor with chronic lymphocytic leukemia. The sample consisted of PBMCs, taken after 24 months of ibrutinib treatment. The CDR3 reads CASQTGQGIFQPQHF. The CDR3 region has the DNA TGTGCCAGCCAAACCGGACAGGGAATCTTTCAGCCCCAGCATTTT. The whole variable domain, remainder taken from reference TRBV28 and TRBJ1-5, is DVKVTQSSRYLVKRTGEKVFLECVQDMDHENMFWYRQDPGLGLRLIYFSYDVKMKEKGDIPEGYSVSREKKERFSLILESASTNQTSMYLCASQTGQGIFQPQHFGDGTRLSIL.